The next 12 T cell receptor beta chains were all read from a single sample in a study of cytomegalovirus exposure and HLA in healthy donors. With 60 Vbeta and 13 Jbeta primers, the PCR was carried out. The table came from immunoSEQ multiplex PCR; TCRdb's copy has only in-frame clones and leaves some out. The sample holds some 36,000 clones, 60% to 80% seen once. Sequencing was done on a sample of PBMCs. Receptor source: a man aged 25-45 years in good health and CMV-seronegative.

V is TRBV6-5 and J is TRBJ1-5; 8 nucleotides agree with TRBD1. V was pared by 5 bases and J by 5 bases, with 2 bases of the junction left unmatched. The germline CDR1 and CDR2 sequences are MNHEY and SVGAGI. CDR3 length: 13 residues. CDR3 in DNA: TGTGCCAGCAGTGGACAGGGCTATCAGCCCCAGCATTTT. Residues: CASSGQGYQPQHF.

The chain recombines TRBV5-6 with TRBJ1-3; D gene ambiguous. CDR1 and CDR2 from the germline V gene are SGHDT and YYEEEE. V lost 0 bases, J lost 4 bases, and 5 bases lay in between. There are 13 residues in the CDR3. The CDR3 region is CASSLVEGNTIYF. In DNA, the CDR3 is TGTGCCAGCAGCTTGGTGGAGGGAAACACCATATATTTT.

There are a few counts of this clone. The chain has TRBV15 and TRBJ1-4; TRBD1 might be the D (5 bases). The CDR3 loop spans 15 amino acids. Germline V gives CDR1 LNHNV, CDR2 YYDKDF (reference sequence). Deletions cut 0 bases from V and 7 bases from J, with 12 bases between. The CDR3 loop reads CATSRDGAVIEKLFF. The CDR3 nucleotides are TGTGCCACCAGCAGAGATGGGGCCGTTATTGAAAAACTGTTTTTT.

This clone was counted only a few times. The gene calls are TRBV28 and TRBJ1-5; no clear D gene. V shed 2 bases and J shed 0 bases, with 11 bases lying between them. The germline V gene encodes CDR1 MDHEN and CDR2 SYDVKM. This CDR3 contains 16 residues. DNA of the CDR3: TGTGCCAGCAGTTTACTCTCGCAGTATAGCAATCAGCCCCAGCATTTT. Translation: CASSLLSQYSNQPQHF. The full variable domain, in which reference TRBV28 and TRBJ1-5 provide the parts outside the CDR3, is DVKVTQSSRYLVKRTGEKVFLECVQDMDHENMFWYRQDPGLGLRLIYFSYDVKMKEKGDIPEGYSVSREKKERFSLILESASTNQTSMYLCASSLLSQYSNQPQHFGDGTRLSIL.

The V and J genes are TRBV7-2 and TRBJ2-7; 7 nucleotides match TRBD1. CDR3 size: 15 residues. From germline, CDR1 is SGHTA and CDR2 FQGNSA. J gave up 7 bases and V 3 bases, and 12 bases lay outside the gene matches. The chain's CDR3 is CASSFPPSHRGEQYF. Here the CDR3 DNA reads TGTGCCAGCAGCTTCCCCCCGTCTCACAGGGGTGAGCAGTACTTC.

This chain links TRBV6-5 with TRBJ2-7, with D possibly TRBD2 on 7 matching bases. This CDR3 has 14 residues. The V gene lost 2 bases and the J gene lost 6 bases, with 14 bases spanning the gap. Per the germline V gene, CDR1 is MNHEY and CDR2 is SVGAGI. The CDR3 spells CASSYGGGQFEQYF. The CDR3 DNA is TGTGCCAGCAGTTACGGGGGGGGGCAGTTCGAGCAGTACTTC.

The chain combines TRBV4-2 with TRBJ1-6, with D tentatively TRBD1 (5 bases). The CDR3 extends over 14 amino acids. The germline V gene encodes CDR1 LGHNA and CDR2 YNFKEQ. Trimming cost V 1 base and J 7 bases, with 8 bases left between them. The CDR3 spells CASSQATENSPLHF. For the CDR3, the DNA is TGTGCCAGCAGCCAAGCGACAGAAAATTCACCCCTCCACTTT.

The CDR3 sequence is CASSSNRGNSPLHF. DNA for the CDR3: TGTGCCAGCAGCTCCAACAGGGGTAATTCACCCCTCCACTTT. The chain combines TRBV11-3 with TRBJ1-6; TRBD1 aligns across 7 bases. Germline values: CDR1 SGHNT, CDR2 YENEEA. This CDR3 spans 14 amino acids. After removal of 4 bases from V and 6 bases from J, the junction contained 3 bases not matched to a gene.

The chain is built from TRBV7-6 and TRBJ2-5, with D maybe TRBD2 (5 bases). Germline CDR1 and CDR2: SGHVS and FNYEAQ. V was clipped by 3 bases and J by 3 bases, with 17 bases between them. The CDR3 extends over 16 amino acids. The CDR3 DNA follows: TGTGCCAGCAGCTTGGAGGCACCCTTCGTCAAAGAGACCCAGTACTTC. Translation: CASSLEAPFVKETQYF.

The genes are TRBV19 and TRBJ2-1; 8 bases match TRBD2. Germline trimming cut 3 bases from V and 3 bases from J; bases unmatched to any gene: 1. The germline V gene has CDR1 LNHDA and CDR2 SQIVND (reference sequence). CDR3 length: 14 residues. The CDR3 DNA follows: TGTGCCAGTAGTATTAGCGGGAACTACAATGAGCAGTTCTTC. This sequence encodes CASSISGNYNEQFF.

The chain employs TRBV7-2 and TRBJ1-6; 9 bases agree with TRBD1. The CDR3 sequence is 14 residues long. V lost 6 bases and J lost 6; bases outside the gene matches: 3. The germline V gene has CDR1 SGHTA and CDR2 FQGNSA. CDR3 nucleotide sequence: TGTGCCAGCAGTAGACAGGGGGGTAATTCACCCCTCCACTTT. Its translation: CASSRQGGNSPLHF.

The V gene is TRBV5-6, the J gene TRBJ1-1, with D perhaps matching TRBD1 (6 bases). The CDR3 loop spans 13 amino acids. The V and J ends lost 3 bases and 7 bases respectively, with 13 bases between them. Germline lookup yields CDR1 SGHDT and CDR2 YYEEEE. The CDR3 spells CASSSQGTDEAFF. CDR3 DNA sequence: TGTGCCAGCAGCTCACAGGGTACAGATGAAGCTTTCTTT.